This TCR beta chain was sequenced during a study of cytomegalovirus exposure and HLA in healthy donors (dated by TCRdb to the late 2010s). About the investigation overall: According to a later analysis, one platform produced both the 110 or so validation repertoires and the 666 repertoires of the first cohort. The aim of the study was to test whether cataloging public T cell receptors could identify signatures of past pathogen exposure. Along with the 666-subject first cohort, a separate validation cohort of over a hundred different subjects was used. To predict cytomegalovirus infection status, the study combined high-throughput TCR immunosequencing, statistical association of individual TCRs with disease status, and machine learning. Study-wide conclusions, independent of this receptor: In the study, around 150 TCR beta chains were listed as associated with cytomegalovirus. The classifier was reported to diagnose cytomegalovirus status with high specificity and sensitivity in both the original cohort and the validation cohort. Most TCR sequences were observed very rarely across donors, whereas some public TCRs were present in many individuals. Subsequent analysis determined that TCRs grouped into clusters in the first cohort also showed a tendency toward co-occurrence across the 90 to 150 validation repertoires, and approximately 94% of cluster scores exceeded 0. In vitro tests confirmed that three of the cytomegalovirus-associated TCR beta chains recognize cytomegalovirus antigens. The validation cohort had no HLA typing available for a later analysis, so co-occurrence within that cohort was assessed over all 120 or so repertoires. It was suggested by the authors that the approach could potentially be generalized to other disease states and immunological phenotypes.

Libraries were built with the immunoSEQ multiplex PCR assay. On the study's bioinformatics: A statistical classification framework was built to diagnose cytomegalovirus status from the catalog of TCR beta chain sequences. As stored in TCRdb, this immuneACCESS dataset retains in-frame rearrangements with V and J assigned. A fraction of the clones does not appear; measured against another copy, unresolved V genes explain less than half of the discrepancy, and the remainder lacks a known reason. The DNA was the basis for D and trimming; V, J and clone size are from that table. The sample table records roughly 350,000 clones; 80% to 90% of these occur just once. Roughly 0.8% of the sample lies in the top ten. This clone was found once. Its antigen target is currently unknown. Base-call qualities are not available, and no considerably larger clone is one nucleotide away. Between the V and J ends, shortened by 5 bases and 4 bases respectively, the junction contains 16 bases. The CDR3 spans 14 residues, from the cysteine through the phenylalanine. Solely the CDR3 DNA is kept, with 42 bases framed from the first base. Reading the germline V gene gives CDR1 SQVTM and CDR2 ANQGSEA.

The donors were included in the validation cohort of 130 or so subjects, a group kept apart from the approximately 650-subject first cohort. In this chain, TRBV29-1 is recombined with TRBJ2-3; the D gene is not confidently resolved. Sample: PBMCs. This TCR was sampled from a woman between 18 and 29 years old in good health and CMV-seronegative. The CDR3 reads CSVPSYSLADTQYF. The bases read TGCAGCGTTCCTTCCTATTCTCTGGCAGATACGCAGTATTTT.